This TCR beta chain was captured in a study of blood T cell dynamics during melanoma immunotherapy. Study context: Patients with metastatic melanoma got pembrolizumab or nivolumab-ipilimumab as first-line care.

Study-wide findings and caveats: Immune-effector CD8+ cells best matched cell-free DNA CDR3 sequences and were most clonal. It remained unknown if the driving T cell clones were melanoma-specific.

J gave up 3 bases and V 4 bases, and 5 bases lay outside the gene matches. The CDR3 spans 15 residues. CDR1 is MGHRA and CDR2 is YSYEKL in the germline V gene. Time point denoted: week 3, after first cycle of checkpoint inhibitor. Response was assessed by RECIST 1.1 at 12 weeks, except a couple of rapid progressors. TCRdb keeps only in-frame clones here, not all; method: immunoSEQ multiplex PCR. The data contain around 13,000 clones, about 90% of them singletons. Points on this clone: What it binds is unknown.

The V call is TRBV4-1, the J call TRBJ2-7; 11 bases match TRBD1. Sample: effector memory CD8+ T cells from blood, taken from a patient treated with checkpoint blockade. The receptor comes from a human donor with melanoma. In DNA form, the CDR3 reads TGCGCCAGCAGCCTCCGGGGACAGGGGGACTACGAGCAGTACTTC. Residues: CASSLRGQGDYEQYF.